The rows below give T cell receptor beta chains drawn from one sample of a study of shared clonotypes between healthy human individuals. Clones were read by immunoSEQ multiplex PCR, and TCRdb kept only the in-frame ones, dropping some. The sample has 900,000 to 1,200,000 clones; about 80% are singletons. What was sequenced was memory CD4+ T cells from PBMCs. These receptors were obtained from a man aged 18-30 years in good health. Some clones in this sample may be carry-over from other donors' samples. CDR3s include the opening cysteine and the closing phenylalanine or tryptophan. Each record gives: D gene, V gene, J gene, CDR3 protein. The D gene is left open where the match is weak.

TRBD2,TRBV4-2,TRBJ2-5,CASSPGGIQETQYF
NA,TRBV20-1,TRBJ2-7,CSASGLYEQYF
NA,TRBV5-4,TRBJ2-7,CASSLGGALSYEQYF
NA,TRBV7-2,TRBJ1-3,CASSLAEAVGNTIYF
NA,TRBV4-2,TRBJ2-5,CASSQTLGYQETQYF
NA,TRBV2,TRBJ1-4,CASMYYEKLFF
NA,TRBV28,TRBJ1-5,CASSRHRNNQPQHF
TRBD1,TRBV18,TRBJ2-5,CASSQQGRETQYF
NA,TRBV14,TRBJ1-1,CASSPSMNTEAFF
NA,TRBV28,TRBJ1-2,CASSLASYGYTF
TRBD2,TRBV5-1,TRBJ2-5,CASSLGLGAQETQYF
TRBD1,TRBV12-5,TRBJ2-1,CASGLAFGTVIYNEQFF
TRBD1,TRBV30,TRBJ2-5,CAWSGQGARVSAQYF
NA,TRBV6-5,TRBJ2-5,CASSYRPQETQYF
TRBD1,TRBV5-4,TRBJ1-1,CASSLGGQGALRAFF
TRBD1,TRBV6-1,TRBJ1-2,CASSVTGRDGYTF
NA,TRBV7-9,TRBJ1-5,CASSLAGTNQPQHF
NA,TRBV2,TRBJ1-2,CASSEEGLIIYNYGYTF
TRBD2,TRBV5-1,TRBJ2-7,CASREGGSYEQYF
TRBD2,TRBV7-9,TRBJ2-3,CASSLLLGREFKDTQYF
NA,TRBV5-4,TRBJ2-2,CASSLGPGSELFF
NA,TRBV15,TRBJ1-5,CAASEGTQPQHF
NA,TRBV4-2,TRBJ1-1,CASSQGSSGFVNTEAFF
NA,TRBV5-1,TRBJ2-7,CASSLMAPGYEQYF
NA,TRBV15,TRBJ2-5,CATSREWGQETQYF
NA,TRBV29-1,TRBJ2-2,CSVEDARTGELFF
NA,TRBV5-1,TRBJ2-7,CASSSAAYEQYF
NA,TRBV11-2,TRBJ1-1,CASRTDRNTEAFF
TRBD1,TRBV5-6,TRBJ1-5,CASWWQGDQPQHF
TRBD2,TRBV27,TRBJ2-7,CASSLGIAGPYEQYF
NA,TRBV28,TRBJ2-6,CASSGGGSGANVLTF
NA,TRBV28,TRBJ1-4,CASSLRVLNEKLFF
TRBD2,TRBV29-1,TRBJ2-5,CSVESGRRETQYF
TRBD1,TRBV18,TRBJ1-1,CASSPNSGQGRTEAFF
TRBD2,TRBV5-1,TRBJ2-5,CASSLAPTAGQETQYF
NA,TRBV28,TRBJ1-5,CASTPGPDQPQHF
NA,TRBV5-1,TRBJ2-3,CASSLVLDTQYF
NA,TRBV9,TRBJ1-3,CASSVDARNTIYF
TRBD1,TRBV10-3,TRBJ2-7,CAISESGRGNHEQYF
TRBD2,TRBV5-6,TRBJ2-2,CASSLGLAGANTGELFF
TRBD2,TRBV28,TRBJ2-1,CASSALAGGIHEQFF
NA,TRBV10-3,TRBJ2-5,CAISGGARWQETQYF
NA,TRBV5-4,TRBJ1-2,CASSFIGNNYGYTF
TRBD1,TRBV6-1,TRBJ2-5,CASSAAGTGVQTQYF
TRBD2,TRBV19,TRBJ2-2,CATLTTGTRVTGELFF
NA,TRBV5-1,TRBJ2-7,CASSLGPGDSYEQYF
NA,TRBV7-3,TRBJ2-3,CASSRTRTDTQYF
TRBD1,TRBV5-6,TRBJ1-1,CASSRDRVTEAFF
TRBD1,TRBV29-1,TRBJ1-5,CSAQDRAGSNQPQHF
TRBD1,TRBV7-8,TRBJ2-7,CASSLRQGSTYEQYF
TRBD2,TRBV7-3,TRBJ2-1,CASSTRAGDVGNEQFF
NA,TRBV28,TRBJ1-4,CASSSPRANEKLFF
TRBD2,TRBV7-3,TRBJ2-1,CASSSSGGYNEQFF
NA,TRBV10-1,TRBJ2-5,CASSQQAQETQYF
NA,TRBV30,TRBJ2-5,CAWSVHGETQYF
NA,TRBV6-4,TRBJ2-3,CASSLQGLGSDTQYF
NA,TRBV20-1,TRBJ1-1,CSATPGIAFF